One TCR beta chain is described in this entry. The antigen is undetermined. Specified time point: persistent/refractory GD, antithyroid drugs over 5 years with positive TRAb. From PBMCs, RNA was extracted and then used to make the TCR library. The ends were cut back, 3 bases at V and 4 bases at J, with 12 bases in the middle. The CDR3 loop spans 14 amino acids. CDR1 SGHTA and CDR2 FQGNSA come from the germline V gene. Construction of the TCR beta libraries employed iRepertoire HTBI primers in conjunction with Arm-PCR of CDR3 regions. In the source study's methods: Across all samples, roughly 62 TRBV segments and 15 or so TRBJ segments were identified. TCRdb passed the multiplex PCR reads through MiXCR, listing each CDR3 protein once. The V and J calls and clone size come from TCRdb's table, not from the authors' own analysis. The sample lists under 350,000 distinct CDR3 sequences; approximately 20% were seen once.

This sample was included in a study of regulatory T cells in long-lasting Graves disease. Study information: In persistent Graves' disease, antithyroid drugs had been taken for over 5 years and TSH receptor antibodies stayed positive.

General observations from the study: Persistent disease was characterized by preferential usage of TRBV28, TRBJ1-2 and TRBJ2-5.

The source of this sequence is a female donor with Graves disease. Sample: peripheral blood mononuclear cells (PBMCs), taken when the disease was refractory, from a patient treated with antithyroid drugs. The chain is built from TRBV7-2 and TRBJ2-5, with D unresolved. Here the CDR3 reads CASSFSASAETQYF. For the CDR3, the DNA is TGTGCCAGCAGCTTTTCAGCCAGCGCAGAGACCCAGTACTTC.